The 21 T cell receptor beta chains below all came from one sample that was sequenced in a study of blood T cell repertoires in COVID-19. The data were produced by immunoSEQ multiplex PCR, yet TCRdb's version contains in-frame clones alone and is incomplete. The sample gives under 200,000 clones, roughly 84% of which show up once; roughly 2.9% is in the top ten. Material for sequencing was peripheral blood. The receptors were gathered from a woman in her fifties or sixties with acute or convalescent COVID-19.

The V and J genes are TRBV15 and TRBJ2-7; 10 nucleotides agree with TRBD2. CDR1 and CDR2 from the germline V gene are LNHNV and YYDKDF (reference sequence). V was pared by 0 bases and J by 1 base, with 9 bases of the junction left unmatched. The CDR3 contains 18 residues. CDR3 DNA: TGTGCCACCAGCAGAGATGCGAGCGGGGGGGCCGGTTCCTACGAGCAGTACTTC. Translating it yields CATSRDASGGAGSYEQYF.

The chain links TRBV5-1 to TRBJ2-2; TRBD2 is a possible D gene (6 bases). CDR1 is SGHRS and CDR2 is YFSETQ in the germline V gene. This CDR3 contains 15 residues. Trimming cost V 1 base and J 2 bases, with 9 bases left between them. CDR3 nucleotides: TGCGCCAGCAGCTTGTCGGGGGATAACACCGGGGAGCTGTTTTTT. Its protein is CASSLSGDNTGELFF.

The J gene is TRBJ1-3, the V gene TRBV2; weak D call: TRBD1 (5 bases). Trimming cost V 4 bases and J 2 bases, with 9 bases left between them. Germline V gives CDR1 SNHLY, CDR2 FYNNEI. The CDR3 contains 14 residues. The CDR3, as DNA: TGTGCCAGCAGTGGCGAAGGGGCTGGAAACACCATATATTTT. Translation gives CASSGEGAGNTIYF.

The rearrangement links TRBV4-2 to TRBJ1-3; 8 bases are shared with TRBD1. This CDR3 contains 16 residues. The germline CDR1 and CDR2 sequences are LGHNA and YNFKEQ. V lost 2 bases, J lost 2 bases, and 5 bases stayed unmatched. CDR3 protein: CASSQLVQGAGNTIYF. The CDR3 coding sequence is TGTGCCAGCAGCCAACTCGTACAGGGGGCTGGAAACACCATATATTTT.

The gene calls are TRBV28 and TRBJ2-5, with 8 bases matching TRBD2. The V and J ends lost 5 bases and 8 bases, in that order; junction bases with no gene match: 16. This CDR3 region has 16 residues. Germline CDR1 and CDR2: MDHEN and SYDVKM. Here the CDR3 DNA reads TGTGCCAGCAGTGCCCCGGAGGCGGGGGGACTCGACACCCAGTACTTC. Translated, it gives CASSAPEAGGLDTQYF.

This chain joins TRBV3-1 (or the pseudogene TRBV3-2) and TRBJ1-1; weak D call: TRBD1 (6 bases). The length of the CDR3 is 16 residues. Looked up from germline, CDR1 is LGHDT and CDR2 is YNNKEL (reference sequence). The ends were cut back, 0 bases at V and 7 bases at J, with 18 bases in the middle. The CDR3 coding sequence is TGTGCCAGCAGCCAAGATCCGTTTACAGGGTCGATTGAAGCTTTCTTT. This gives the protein CASSQDPFTGSIEAFF.

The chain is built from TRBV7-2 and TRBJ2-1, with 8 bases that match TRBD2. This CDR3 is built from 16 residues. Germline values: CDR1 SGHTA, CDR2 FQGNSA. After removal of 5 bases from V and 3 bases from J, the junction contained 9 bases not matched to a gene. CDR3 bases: TGTGCCAGCAGCACTACTAGCGGACATAACTACAATGAGCAGTTCTTC. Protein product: CASSTTSGHNYNEQFF.

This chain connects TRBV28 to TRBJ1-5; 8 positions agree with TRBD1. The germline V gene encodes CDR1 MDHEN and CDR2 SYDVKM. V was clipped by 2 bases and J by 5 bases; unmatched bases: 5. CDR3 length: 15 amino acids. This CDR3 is CASSLGGQGHQPQHF. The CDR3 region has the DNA TGTGCCAGCAGTTTAGGTGGACAGGGCCATCAGCCCCAGCATTTT. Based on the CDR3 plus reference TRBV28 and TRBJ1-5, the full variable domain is DVKVTQSSRYLVKRTGEKVFLECVQDMDHENMFWYRQDPGLGLRLIYFSYDVKMKEKGDIPEGYSVSREKKERFSLILESASTNQTSMYLCASSLGGQGHQPQHFGDGTRLSIL.

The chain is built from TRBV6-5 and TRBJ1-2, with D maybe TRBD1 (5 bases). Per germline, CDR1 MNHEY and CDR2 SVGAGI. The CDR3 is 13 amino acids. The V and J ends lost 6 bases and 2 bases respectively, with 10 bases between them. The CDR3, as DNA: TGTGCCAGCAGACCGACAGTGAACTATGGCTACACCTTC. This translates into CASRPTVNYGYTF.

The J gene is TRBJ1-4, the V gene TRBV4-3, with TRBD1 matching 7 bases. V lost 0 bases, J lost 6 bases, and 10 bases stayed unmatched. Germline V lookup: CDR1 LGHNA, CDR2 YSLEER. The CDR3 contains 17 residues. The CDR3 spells CASSQDRATGDDEKLFF. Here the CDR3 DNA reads TGCGCCAGCAGCCAAGATCGGGCAACAGGGGATGATGAAAAACTGTTTTTT.

As DNA, the CDR3 is TGTGCCAGCAGCTCTACAGGGCTTCCTCAAGAGACCCAGTACTTC. Translation gives CASSSTGLPQETQYF. This chain links TRBV7-2 with TRBJ2-5; tentative D call: TRBD1 (6 bases). CDR1 and CDR2 (germline): SGHTA, FQGNSA. The CDR3 has 15 amino acids. Trimming left V 4 bases short and J 2 bases short, with 14 bases between.

CDR3 DNA: TGTGCCAGCAGCAAAGGTGTAGGGGAGGGAGTGAATGAAAAACTGTTTTTT. The encoded protein is CASSKGVGEGVNEKLFF. The V and J genes are TRBV21-1 and TRBJ1-4. TRBV21-1 is recorded as a pseudogene. CDR3 length: 17 amino acids.

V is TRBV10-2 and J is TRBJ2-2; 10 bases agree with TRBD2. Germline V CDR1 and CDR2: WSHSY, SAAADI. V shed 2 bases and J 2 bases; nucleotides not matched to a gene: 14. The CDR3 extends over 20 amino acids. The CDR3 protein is CASSEPPGGLAGVNTGELFF. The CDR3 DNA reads TGCGCCAGCAGTGAGCCCCCCGGCGGTCTAGCGGGGGTAAACACCGGGGAGCTGTTTTTT.

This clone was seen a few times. Here the CDR3 reads CASRNRGANTEAFF. CDR3 nucleotide sequence: TGTGCCAGCAGAAATCGGGGAGCGAACACTGAAGCTTTCTTT. The rearrangement uses TRBV7-9 and TRBJ1-1; D is unclear. The CDR3 runs to 14 residues. Trimming took 6 bases from V and 1 from J, leaving 12 bases between them. Germline V gene lookup returns CDR1 SEHNR and CDR2 FQNEAQ (reference sequence).

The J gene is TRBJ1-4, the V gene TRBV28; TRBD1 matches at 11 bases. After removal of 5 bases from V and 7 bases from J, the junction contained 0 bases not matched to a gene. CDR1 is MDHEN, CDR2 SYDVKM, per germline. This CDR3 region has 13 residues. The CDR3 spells CASSGQGAEKLFF. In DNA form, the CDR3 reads TGTGCCAGCAGTGGACAGGGGGCTGAAAAACTGTTTTTT.

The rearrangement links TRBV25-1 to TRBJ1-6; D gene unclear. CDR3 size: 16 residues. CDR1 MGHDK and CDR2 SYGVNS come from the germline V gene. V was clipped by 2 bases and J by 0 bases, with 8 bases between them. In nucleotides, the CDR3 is TGTGCCAGCAGTGAACGGGGTAGCTCCTATAATTCACCCCTCCACTTT. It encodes CASSERGSSYNSPLHF.

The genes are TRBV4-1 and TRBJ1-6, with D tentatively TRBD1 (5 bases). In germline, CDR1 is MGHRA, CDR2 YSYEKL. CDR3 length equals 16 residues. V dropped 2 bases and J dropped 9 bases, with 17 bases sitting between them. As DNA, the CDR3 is TGCGCCAGCAGCCAAAGGGCGGGGGAATTGGGTTCACCCCTCCACTTT. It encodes CASSQRAGELGSPLHF.

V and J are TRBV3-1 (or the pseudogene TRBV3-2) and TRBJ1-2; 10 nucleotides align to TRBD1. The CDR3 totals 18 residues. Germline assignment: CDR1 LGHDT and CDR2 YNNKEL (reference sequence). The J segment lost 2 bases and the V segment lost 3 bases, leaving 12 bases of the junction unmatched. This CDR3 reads CASSHVPGQGTGNYGYTF. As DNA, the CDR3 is TGTGCCAGCAGCCATGTCCCGGGACAGGGGACCGGAAACTATGGCTACACCTTC.

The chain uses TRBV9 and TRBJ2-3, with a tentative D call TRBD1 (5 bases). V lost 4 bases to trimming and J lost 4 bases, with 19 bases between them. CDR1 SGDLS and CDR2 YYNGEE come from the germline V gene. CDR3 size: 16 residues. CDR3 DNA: TGTGCCAGCAGCAGTAGGGGATTCCCGCTAGCAGATACGCAGTATTTT. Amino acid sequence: CASSSRGFPLADTQYF.

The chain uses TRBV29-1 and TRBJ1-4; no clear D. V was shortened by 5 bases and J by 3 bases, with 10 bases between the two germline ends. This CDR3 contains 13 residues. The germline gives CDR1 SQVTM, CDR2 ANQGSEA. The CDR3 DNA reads TGCAGCGTTAGGAGGGCAGCTAATGAAAAACTGTTTTTT. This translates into CSVRRAANEKLFF.

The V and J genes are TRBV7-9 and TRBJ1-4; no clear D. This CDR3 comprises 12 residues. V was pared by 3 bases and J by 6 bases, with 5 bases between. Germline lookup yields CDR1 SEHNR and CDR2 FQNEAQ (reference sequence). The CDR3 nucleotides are TGTGCCAGCAGCTTCAGATATGAAAAACTGTTTTTT. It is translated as CASSFRYEKLFF.